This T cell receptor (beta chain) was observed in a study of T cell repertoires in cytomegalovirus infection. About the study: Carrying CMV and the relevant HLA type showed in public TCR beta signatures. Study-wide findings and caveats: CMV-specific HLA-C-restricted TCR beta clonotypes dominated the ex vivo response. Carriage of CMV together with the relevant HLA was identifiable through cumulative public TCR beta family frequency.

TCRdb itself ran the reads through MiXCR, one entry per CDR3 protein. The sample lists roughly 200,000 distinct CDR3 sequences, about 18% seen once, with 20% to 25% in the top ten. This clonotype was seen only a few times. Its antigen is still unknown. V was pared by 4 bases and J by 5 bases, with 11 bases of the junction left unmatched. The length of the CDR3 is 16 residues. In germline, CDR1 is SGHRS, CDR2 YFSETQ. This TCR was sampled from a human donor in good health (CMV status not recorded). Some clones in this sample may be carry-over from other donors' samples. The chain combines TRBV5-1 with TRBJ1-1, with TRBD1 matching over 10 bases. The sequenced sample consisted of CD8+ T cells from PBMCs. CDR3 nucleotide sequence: TGCGCCAGCAGCCAAACGACAGGGGGCGGAAGAACTGAAGCTTTCTTT. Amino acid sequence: CASSQTTGGGRTEAFF.